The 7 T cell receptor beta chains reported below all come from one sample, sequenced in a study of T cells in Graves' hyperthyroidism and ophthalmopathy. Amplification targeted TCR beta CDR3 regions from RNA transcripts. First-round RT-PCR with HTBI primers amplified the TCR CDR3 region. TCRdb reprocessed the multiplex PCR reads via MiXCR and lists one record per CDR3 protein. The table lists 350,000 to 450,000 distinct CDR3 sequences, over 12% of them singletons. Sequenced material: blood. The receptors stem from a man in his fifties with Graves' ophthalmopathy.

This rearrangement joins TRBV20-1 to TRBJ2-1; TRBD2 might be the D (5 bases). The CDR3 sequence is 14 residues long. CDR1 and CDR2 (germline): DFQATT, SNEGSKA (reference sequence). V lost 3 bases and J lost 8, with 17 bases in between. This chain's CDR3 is CSASMWEKPDEQFF. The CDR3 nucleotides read TGCAGTGCTAGTATGTGGGAGAAACCCGATGAGCAGTTCTTC.

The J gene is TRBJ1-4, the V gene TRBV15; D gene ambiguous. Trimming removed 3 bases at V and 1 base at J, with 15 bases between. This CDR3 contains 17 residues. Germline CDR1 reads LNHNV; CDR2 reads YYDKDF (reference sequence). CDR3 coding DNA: TGTGCCACCAGCAGCTTCGACCCGGTGGGAACTAATGAAAAACTGTTTTTT. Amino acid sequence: CATSSFDPVGTNEKLFF.

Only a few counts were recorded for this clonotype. CDR3 protein: CASSPYATSGPGSDTQYF. DNA for the CDR3: TGTGCCAGTAGTCCCTATGCCACTAGCGGCCCCGGGTCAGATACGCAGTATTTT. This chain links TRBV19 with TRBJ2-3; 8 nucleotides match TRBD2. The CDR3 is 18 residues long. In germline, CDR1 is LNHDA, CDR2 SQIVND (reference sequence). The J segment lost 4 bases and the V segment lost 5 bases, leaving 17 bases of the junction unmatched.

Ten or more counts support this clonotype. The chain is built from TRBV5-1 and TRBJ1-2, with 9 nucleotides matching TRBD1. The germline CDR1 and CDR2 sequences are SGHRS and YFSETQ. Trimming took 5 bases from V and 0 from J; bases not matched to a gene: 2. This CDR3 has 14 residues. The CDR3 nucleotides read TGCGCCAGCAGAGGGACAGGGACTAACTATGGCTACACCTTC. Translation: CASRGTGTNYGYTF. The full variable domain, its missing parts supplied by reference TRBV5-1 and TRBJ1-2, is KAGVTQTPRYLIKTRGQQVTLSCSPISGHRSVSWYQQTPGQGLQFLFEYFSETQRNKGNFPGRFSGRQFSNSRSEMNVSTLELGDSALYLCASRGTGTNYGYTFGSGTRLTVV.

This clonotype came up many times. This CDR3 is CASTPGRGAAQYF. CDR3 nucleotides: TGCGCCAGCACACCCGGTAGAGGGGCCGCCCAGTACTTC. The chain carries TRBV10-2 and TRBJ2-5, with D perhaps matching TRBD1 or TRBD2 (5 bases each). Trimming removed 7 bases at V and 9 bases at J, with 18 bases between. CDR3 length: 13 amino acids. From germline, CDR1 is WSHSY and CDR2 SAAADI.

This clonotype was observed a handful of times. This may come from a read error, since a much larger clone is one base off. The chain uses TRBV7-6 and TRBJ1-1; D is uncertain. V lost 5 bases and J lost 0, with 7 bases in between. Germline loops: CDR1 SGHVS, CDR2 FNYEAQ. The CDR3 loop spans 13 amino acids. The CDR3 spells CASSGPMNTEAFF. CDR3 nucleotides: TGTGCCAGCAGCGGACCGATGAACACTGAAGCTTTCTTT.

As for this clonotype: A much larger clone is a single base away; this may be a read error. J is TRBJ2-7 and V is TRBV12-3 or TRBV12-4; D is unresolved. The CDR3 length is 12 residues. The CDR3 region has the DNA TGTGCCAGCAGTTTGTCGGTTTACGGGCAGTACTTC. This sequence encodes CASSLSVYGQYF.